These 26 T cell receptor beta chains were sequenced from one sample in a study of early T cells in non-severe SARS-CoV-2 infection. TCRdb used MiXCR to reprocess the 5' RACE reads, holding one entry per CDR3 protein. The repertoire holds under 90,000 distinct CDR3 sequences, with about 12% as singletons. The material sequenced was whole blood. The receptors shown here come from an adult who was a healthcare worker with PCR-confirmed SARS-CoV-2 infection or an uninfected control (not recorded which).

The chain has TRBV18 and TRBJ1-1; D is uncertain. The CDR3 runs 15 residues. V was cut by 2 bases and J by 0 bases, with 10 bases left in between. Germline CDR1 reads KGHSH; CDR2 reads LQKENI. The CDR3 nucleotides read TGTGCCAGCTCACCAGTTGGCAGTTTGAACACTGAAGCTTTCTTT. As protein: CASSPVGSLNTEAFF.

The chain has TRBV7-2 and TRBJ1-1; 7 bases map to TRBD1. This CDR3 region has 14 residues. Germline V gene lookup returns CDR1 SGHTA and CDR2 FQGNSA. With 6 bases clipped from V and 3 bases from J, the junction kept 7 bases outside the gene matches. CDR3 region: CASSLNTGDTEAFF. The CDR3 DNA reads TGTGCCAGCAGTCTAAATACAGGGGACACTGAAGCTTTCTTT.

This CDR3 reads CASIISGSRGEQYF. DNA for the CDR3: TGTGCCAGCATTATAAGCGGGAGCAGAGGCGAGCAGTACTTC. The chain is built from TRBV27 and TRBJ2-7, with 8 positions matching TRBD2. The V gene end was trimmed by 7 bases and the J gene end by 6 bases; junction bases not matched to a gene: 11. The CDR3 loop spans 14 amino acids. Germline-derived CDR1 and CDR2 are MNHEY and SMNVEV (reference sequence).

Turning to this clonotype: A much bigger clone sits one base away, suggesting this may be a read error. The rearrangement joins TRBV5-1 to TRBJ1-1; 9 nucleotides line up with TRBD1. This CDR3 contains 16 residues. Germline CDR1 SGHRS, CDR2 YFSETQ. The CDR3 sequence: CTSSFGQGRGNTEAFF. The CDR3 nucleotides are TGCACCAGCAGTTTCGGACAGGGGCGAGGGAACACTGAAGCTTTCTTT.

The table lists this clonotype with a few counts. This rearrangement joins TRBV28 to TRBJ2-7; TRBD2 aligns across 7 bases. The CDR3 has 13 residues. The V gene end was trimmed by 5 bases and the J gene end by 9 bases; junction bases not matched to a gene: 10. Per germline, CDR1 MDHEN and CDR2 SYDVKM. CDR3 protein: CASSKTAGDGQYF. The CDR3 coding sequence is TGTGCCAGCAGTAAGACCGCGGGGGACGGGCAGTACTTC.

The rearrangement links TRBV10-2 to TRBJ2-3; 8 nucleotides match TRBD2. With 8 bases clipped from V and 0 bases from J, the junction kept 4 bases outside the gene matches. The CDR3 covers 14 residues. The germline V gene encodes CDR1 WSHSY and CDR2 SAAADI. The CDR3 coding sequence is TGCGCCAGCCGAGCGGGAGCCAGCACAGATACGCAGTATTTT. Its protein is CASRAGASTDTQYF.

The rearrangement links TRBV6-5 to TRBJ2-1; the D is unclear. Between the trimmed V and J ends, which lost 2 bases and 10 bases, there was a span of 12 bases. Germline V gives CDR1 MNHEY, CDR2 SVGAGI. This CDR3 spans 13 amino acids. CDR3 protein: CASSYPHQKEQFF. CDR3 DNA sequence: TGTGCCAGCAGTTACCCACACCAGAAAGAGCAGTTCTTC.

The V and J genes are TRBV7-9 and TRBJ2-7, with D possibly TRBD2 on 7 matching bases. The CDR3 loop spans 14 amino acids. V gave up 3 bases and J gave up 0 bases, with 9 bases separating them. Germline CDR1 SEHNR, CDR2 FQNEAQ (reference sequence). The CDR3 bases are TGTGCCAGCAGCTTCGGGGGGCACTCCTACGAGCAGTACTTC. Encoded protein: CASSFGGHSYEQYF.

The chain joins TRBV20-1 to TRBJ2-3, with D unresolved. Germline V gives CDR1 DFQATT, CDR2 SNEGSKA (reference sequence). V was cut by 5 bases and J by 0 bases, with 6 bases left in between. The CDR3 is made up of 12 amino acids. In DNA, the CDR3 is TGCAGTGCTCCTCGGAGCACAGATACGCAGTATTTT. This encodes CSAPRSTDTQYF.

This clonotype was counted many times. This chain uses TRBV12-3 or TRBV12-4 with TRBJ1-5, with D hard to call. V dropped 5 bases and J dropped 6 bases, with 11 bases sitting between them. This CDR3 is 13 amino acids long. CDR3 DNA: TGTGCCAGCAGTGAGGGTAGGAGTCAGCCCCAGCATTTT. Protein sequence: CASSEGRSQPQHF.

This clonotype has just a few counts. The V and J genes are TRBV7-3 and TRBJ2-3; possible D gene TRBD2, 7 bases. Trimming stripped 6 bases from V and 0 bases from J, with 16 bases between. The CDR3 is 16 amino acids. Germline V gives CDR1 SGHTA, CDR2 FQGTGA. CDR3 sequence: CASRAGAYPSTDTQYF. The DNA of the CDR3 is TGTGCCAGCAGGGCGGGGGCCTATCCTAGCACAGATACGCAGTATTTT.

This clonotype was seen many times. V and J are TRBV14 and TRBJ1-4; TRBD1 matches at 7 bases. The CDR3 loop spans 15 amino acids. The ends lost 2 bases at V and 5 bases at J; junction bases unmatched: 5. Germline V lookup: CDR1 SGHDN, CDR2 FVKESK. This CDR3 reads CASSQPGTVNEKLFF. CDR3 nucleotides: TGTGCCAGCAGCCAACCCGGGACAGTGAATGAAAAACTGTTTTTT.

This clonotype came up many times. The V call is TRBV5-6, the J call TRBJ2-7; possibly TRBD2 for D (5 bases). V was shortened by 2 bases and J by 2 bases, with 11 bases between the two germline ends. The V gene's germline CDR1 is SGHDT and CDR2 YYEEEE. The CDR3 contains 14 residues. The CDR3 protein is CASSFGVTTYEQYF. CDR3 sequence (DNA): TGTGCCAGCAGCTTCGGGGTTACGACCTACGAGCAGTACTTC.

The chain recombines TRBV7-2 with TRBJ2-1, with D perhaps TRBD1 or TRBD2 (5 bases each). Trimming left V 4 bases short and J 10 bases short, with 14 bases between. The CDR3 has 13 amino acids. Germline loops: CDR1 SGHTA, CDR2 FQGNSA. Here the CDR3 reads CASSSRGAGEQFF. DNA of the CDR3: TGTGCCAGCAGCTCACGAGGGGCTGGCGAGCAGTTCTTC.

This clonotype was picked up many times. The chain joins TRBV20-1 to TRBJ1-1; D is perhaps TRBD1 (5 bases). The CDR3 spans 14 residues. Germline V gene lookup returns CDR1 DFQATT and CDR2 SNEGSKA (reference sequence). V lost 0 bases to trimming and J lost 5 bases, with 13 bases between them. The CDR3 protein is CSAREPGTGTEAFF. In DNA, the CDR3 is TGCAGTGCTAGAGAGCCAGGGACGGGAACTGAAGCTTTCTTT.

The chain combines TRBV27 with TRBJ2-3; perhaps TRBD2 as D (6 bases). Germline V gene sequence: CDR1 MNHEY, CDR2 SMNVEV (reference sequence). There are 15 residues in the CDR3. Trimming stripped 3 bases from V and 0 bases from J, with 10 bases between. The CDR3 sequence: CASSFGGFSTDTQYF. CDR3 nucleotides: TGTGCCAGCAGTTTCGGGGGATTTAGCACAGATACGCAGTATTTT.

This clonotype appeared many times. The J gene is TRBJ1-2, the V gene TRBV3-1; TRBD1 is a possible D gene (5 bases). Germline V gene data show CDR1 as LGHDT and CDR2 as YNNKEL (reference sequence). Trimming left V 5 bases short and J 8 bases short, with 15 bases between. This CDR3 contains 13 residues. CDR3 in DNA: TGTGCCAGCAGCGAAGGGGCCGGAGGCGGCTACACCTTC. Protein product: CASSEGAGGGYTF.

This clonotype has more than one count but fewer than ten. V is TRBV11-3 and J is TRBJ1-1; D uncertain. The germline V gene encodes CDR1 SGHNT and CDR2 YENEEA. Trimming took off 1 base at V and 8 bases at J, with 11 bases between the two ends. The CDR3 spans 13 residues. This CDR3 is CASSLGIGTEAFF. The CDR3 DNA sequence: TGTGCCAGCAGCTTAGGGATAGGCACCGAAGCTTTCTTT.

This clonotype was seen a few times. The chain has TRBV3-1 and TRBJ1-1; D remains ambiguous. In germline, CDR1 is LGHDT, CDR2 YNNKEL (reference sequence). Trimming removed 3 bases at V and 1 base at J, with 9 bases between. This CDR3 comprises 14 residues. DNA of the CDR3: TGTGCCAGCAGCCATGTAGGGTCGAACACTGAAGCTTTCTTT. Protein: CASSHVGSNTEAFF. The variable domain in full, with the rest retrieved from reference TRBV3-1 and TRBJ1-1, is DTAVSQTPKYLVTQMGNDKSIKCEQNLGHDTMYWYKQDSKKFLKIMFSYNNKELIINETVPNRFSPKSPDKAHLNLHINSLELGDSAVYFCASSHVGSNTEAFFGQGTRLTVV.

This clonotype was found a few times. The chain carries TRBV5-8 and TRBJ2-7; 10 bases are a match to TRBD1. The germline V gene encodes CDR1 SGHTS and CDR2 YDEGEE. The CDR3 covers 15 residues. V dropped 0 bases and J dropped 2; count of bases not matched to a gene: 2. For the CDR3, the DNA is TGTGCCAGCAGCTTGGCCGGACAGGGGGCCTACGAGCAGTACTTC. Translation: CASSLAGQGAYEQYF.

This clonotype has more than one count but fewer than ten. The gene calls are TRBV5-4 and TRBJ1-2; possible D gene TRBD1, 6 bases. Between the trimmed V and J ends, which lost 3 bases and 8 bases, there was a span of 14 bases. Per germline, CDR1 SGHNT and CDR2 YYREEE (reference sequence). CDR3 length: 13 amino acids. The CDR3 coding sequence is TGTGCCAGCAGCTCAAAGGGGGGCTACGGCTACACCTTC. It yields the protein CASSSKGGYGYTF. The variable domain in full, completed from reference TRBV5-4 and TRBJ1-2, reads ETGVTQSPTHLIKTRGQQVTLRCSSQSGHNTVSWYQQALGQGPQFIFQYYREEENGRGNFPPRFSGLQFPNYSSELNVNALELDDSALYLCASSSKGGYGYTFGSGTRLTVV.

The V call is TRBV20-1, the J call TRBJ1-2, with D unresolved. This CDR3 contains 13 residues. The V end was cut by 4 bases, the J end by 4 bases, with 13 bases between. CDR1 and CDR2 from the germline V gene are DFQATT and SNEGSKA (reference sequence). CDR3 sequence: CSATRSGSYGYTF. The CDR3 nucleotides read TGCAGTGCTACCCGTTCAGGTTCCTATGGCTACACCTTC.

This clonotype was detected a few times. The J gene is TRBJ1-5, the V gene TRBV6-2 or TRBV6-3; D perhaps matches TRBD1 (6 bases). V was pared by 6 bases and J by 4 bases, with 16 bases between. This CDR3 region has 15 residues. The V gene's germline CDR1 is MNHEY and CDR2 SVGEGT. CDR3 loop: CASRTRDRTNQPQHF. CDR3 bases: TGTGCCAGCAGGACCCGAGACAGGACTAATCAGCCCCAGCATTTT.

The table lists this clonotype with a few counts. J is TRBJ1-3 and V is TRBV5-1; D is perhaps TRBD1 (5 bases). V lost 3 bases to trimming and J lost 8 bases, with 21 bases between them. The germline V gene encodes CDR1 SGHRS and CDR2 YFSETQ. The CDR3 covers 16 residues. The CDR3 DNA follows: TGCGCCAGCAGCTCAACCCCGGGACCAGCTTTGGACACCATATATTTT. Its translation is CASSSTPGPALDTIYF.

Regarding this clonotype: This clone may be a read error of a much larger clone one base away. The genes are TRBV12-3 or TRBV12-4 and TRBJ1-1; D ambiguous. The CDR3 has 11 residues. CDR3 amino acids: CTSSVGTEAFF. The CDR3 nucleotides read TGTACCAGCAGCGTTGGCACTGAAGCTTTCTTT.

This clonotype was counted only a few times. The CDR3, as DNA: TGTGCCAGCAGTTACTCTATCCGGGAGAATCAGCCCCAGCATTTT. Amino acids: CASSYSIRENQPQHF. The J gene is TRBJ1-5, the V gene TRBV6-2 or TRBV6-3; D gene unclear. Germline V gives CDR1 MNHEY, CDR2 SVGEGT. V was clipped by 0 bases and J by 4 bases, with 10 bases between them. CDR3 length equals 15 residues.